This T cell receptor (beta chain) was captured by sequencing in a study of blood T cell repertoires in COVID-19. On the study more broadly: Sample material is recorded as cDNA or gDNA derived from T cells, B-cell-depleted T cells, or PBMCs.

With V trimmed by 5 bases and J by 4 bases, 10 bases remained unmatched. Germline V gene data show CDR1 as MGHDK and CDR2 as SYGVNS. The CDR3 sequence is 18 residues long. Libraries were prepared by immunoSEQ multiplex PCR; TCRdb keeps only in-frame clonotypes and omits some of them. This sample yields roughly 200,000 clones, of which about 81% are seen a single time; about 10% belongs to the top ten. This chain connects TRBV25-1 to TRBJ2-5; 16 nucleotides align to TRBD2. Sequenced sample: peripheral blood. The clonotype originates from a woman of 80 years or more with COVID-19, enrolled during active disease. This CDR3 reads CASSPSGTSGGAVETQYF. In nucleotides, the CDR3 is TGTGCCAGCAGTCCCTCCGGGACTAGCGGGGGGGCGGTAGAGACCCAGTACTTC. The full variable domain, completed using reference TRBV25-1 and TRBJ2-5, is EADIYQTPRYLVIGTGKKITLECSQTMGHDKMYWYQQDPGMELHLIHYSYGVNSTEKGDLSSESTVSRIRTEHFPLTLESARPSHTSQYLCASSPSGTSGGAVETQYFGPGTRLLVL.